The subject of this entry is one T cell receptor beta chain. Its antigen is not known. This entry is derived from a study of vaccination and CD4 T cells after COVID-19. Turning to the study itself: Collection of post-vaccine samples followed dose two by a median about 72 days, spanning a range of 14 to 241. The peptides that stimulated the cells were overlapping spike peptides from SARS-CoV-2, HCoV-NL63, HCoV-OC43 and HCoV-229E.

Sequenced with the Oncomine TCR Beta short-read assay was DNA taken from cultured CD4+ T cells. One entry per CDR3 protein results from TCRdb running MiXCR on the PCR reads. This sample has around 12,000 distinct CDR3 sequences, with 76% found just once. Treatment described: roughly 11-day PBMC culture with coronavirus spike peptide pools or control peptides (ViraFEST assay). The sequence was collected from a human donor who had recovered from COVID-19. Input material: CD4+ T cells from blood, cultured in vitro.

Written as DNA, the CDR3 is TGTGCCAGTAAGCTACGGGACAGTCGCACAGATACGCAGTATTTT. Translation: CASKLRDSRTDTQYF. The chain has TRBV19 and TRBJ2-3; 7 bases agree with TRBD1. Germline values: CDR1 LNHDA, CDR2 SQIVND (reference sequence). The CDR3 loop spans 15 amino acids. With V trimmed by 7 bases and J by 1 base, 8 bases remained unmatched.